This T cell receptor (beta chain) was sequenced for a study of radiotherapy plus CTLA-4 blockade in lung cancer. The CDR3 length is 12 residues. CDR1 is SGHNT, CDR2 YENEEA, per germline. V lost 2 bases to trimming and J lost 4 bases, with 4 bases between them. Sequencing used immunoSEQ multiplex PCR; TCRdb keeps in-frame clones, though not all of them. Of more than 25,000 clones in the sample, around three quarters were seen once. This receptor was identified in a human donor with non-small cell lung cancer that progressed on radiotherapy plus ipilimumab. This sequence joins TRBV11-3 and TRBJ2-3; D unclear. The source was peripheral blood, collected from a patient treated with radiotherapy plus ipilimumab. In DNA form, the CDR3 reads TGTGCCAGCAGCTTAAGAGCAGATACGCAGTATTTT. Amino acids: CASSLRADTQYF. The entire variable domain, with the rest obtained from reference TRBV11-3 and TRBJ2-3, is as follows: EAGVVQSPRYKIIEKKQPVAFWCNPISGHNTLYWYLQNLGQGPELLIRYENEEAVDDSQLPKDRFSAERLKGVDSTLKIQPAELGDSAVYLCASSLRADTQYFGPGTRLTVL.